This T cell receptor beta chain stems from a study of ipilimumab plus nivolumab after autologous stem cell transplantation. Study-wide context: Myeloma patients were high-risk transplant-naive or relapsed within 3 years of first autologous transplant. Regarding the study as a whole: Authors suggest TCR repertoire, Treg phenotype and gut microbiota support further study.

As for this clone: Its specificity is not known.

CDR1 and CDR2 from the germline V gene are KGHSH and LQKENI. The length of the CDR3 is 24 residues. The junction had 26 bases not matched to a gene; V was cut back by 0 bases and J by 2 bases. Produced via immunoSEQ multiplex PCR; TCRdb's table is partial and in-frame only. The table records some 40,000 clones, approximately 92% of them present only once. Starting 14 to 28 days after autologous transplant, ipilimumab 1 mg/kg was given. Patients got 3 mg/kg IV nivolumab weeks 1, 4, 7, 10, then biweekly through week 26. The origin of this receptor is a male donor with multiple myeloma. The source material was PBMCs, sampled in a trial of ipilimumab plus nivolumab as post-transplant consolidation. The chain links TRBV18 to TRBJ1-3; TRBD1 agrees at 9 bases. DNA for the CDR3: TGTGCCAGCTCACCACCGCTTGGGGGACAGGGCTCAACGGAAGAGAAGCAGGCTGGAAACACCATATATTTT. It encodes CASSPPLGGQGSTEEKQAGNTIYF.